This T cell receptor (beta chain) emerged from a study of blood T cell repertoires in COVID-19. Study at large: Researchers got acute and convalescent COVID-19 samples from the United States, Italy and Spain.

Authors' data handling: Researchers report that nucleated cell counts were estimated from reference gene primer amplification. Here immunoSEQ multiplex PCR was the method, and the copy in TCRdb shows in-frame clones only, minus some. The DNA gave D and trimming, while V, J and clone size come from that table. The table lists roughly 500,000 clones, approximately 85% of them singletons, with 3% to 4% in the top ten. Trimming cost V 6 bases and J 4 bases, with 10 bases left between them. CDR3 length equals 12 residues. The germline V gene has CDR1 MNHNY and CDR2 SVGAGI (reference sequence). Source material: peripheral blood. The origin of this receptor is a human donor in a cohort sampled during active COVID-19. V usage is TRBV6-6 and J usage is TRBJ2-7; the D gene is possibly TRBD1 (6 bases). The CDR3 loop is CASRAQGYEQYF. The CDR3, as DNA: TGTGCCAGCAGGGCCCAGGGGTACGAGCAGTACTTC.